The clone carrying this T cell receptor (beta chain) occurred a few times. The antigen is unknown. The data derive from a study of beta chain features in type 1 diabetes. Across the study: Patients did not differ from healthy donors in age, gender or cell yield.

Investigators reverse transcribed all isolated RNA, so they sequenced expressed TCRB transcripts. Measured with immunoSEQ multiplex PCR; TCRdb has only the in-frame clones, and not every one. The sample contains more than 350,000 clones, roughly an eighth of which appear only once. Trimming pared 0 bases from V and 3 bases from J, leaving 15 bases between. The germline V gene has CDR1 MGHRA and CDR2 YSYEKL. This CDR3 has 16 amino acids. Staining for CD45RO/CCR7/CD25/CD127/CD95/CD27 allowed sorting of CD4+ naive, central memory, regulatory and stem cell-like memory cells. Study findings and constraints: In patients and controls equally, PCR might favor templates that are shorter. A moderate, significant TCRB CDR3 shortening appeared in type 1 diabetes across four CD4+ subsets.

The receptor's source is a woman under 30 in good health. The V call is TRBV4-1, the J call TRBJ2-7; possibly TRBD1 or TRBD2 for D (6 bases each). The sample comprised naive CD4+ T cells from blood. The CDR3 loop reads CASSQDIGGGGYEQYF. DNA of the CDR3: TGCGCCAGCAGCCAAGATATAGGTGGAGGGGGCTACGAGCAGTACTTC.